The 32 T cell receptor beta chains below come from one sample, sequenced in a study of CD8 T cells in Susac syndrome. Random hexamers were used to reverse transcribe the RNA input (about 0.5 to 1 ug). In TCRdb, the immunoSEQ multiplex PCR reads were re-called with MiXCR into one record per CDR3 protein. The data contain roughly 120,000 distinct CDR3 sequences, 90% to 95% of them singletons. The sample consisted of CD4+ T cells from PBMCs. The receptors were sampled from a human donor with multiple sclerosis.

The J gene is TRBJ2-7, the V gene TRBV20-1; TRBD1 matches 12 bases. The CDR3 has 14 residues. Unmatched junction bases numbered 5, after V lost 3 bases and J lost 5 bases. Germline assignment: CDR1 DFQATT and CDR2 SNEGSKA (reference sequence). The CDR3 region is CSARGDRGRDEQYF. The CDR3 DNA follows: TGCAGTGCTAGGGGGGACAGGGGGCGCGACGAGCAGTACTTC.

The CDR3 loop is CASSLVYDREKTGELFF. The CDR3 DNA follows: TGCGCCAGCAGCTTGGTCTATGACAGGGAAAAGACCGGGGAGCTGTTTTTT. This chain uses TRBV5-1 with TRBJ2-2, with 7 bases aligning to TRBD1. The CDR3 consists of 17 residues. After removal of 0 bases from V and 5 bases from J, the junction contained 10 bases not matched to a gene. Germline lookup yields CDR1 SGHRS and CDR2 YFSETQ.

This clonotype has only one observation. V is TRBV20-1 and J is TRBJ2-3; D call uncertain. The germline CDR1 and CDR2 sequences are DFQATT and SNEGSKA (reference sequence). The CDR3 extends over 12 amino acids. Trimming cost V 6 bases and J 2 bases, with 9 bases left between them. The CDR3 region is CSAKELTDTQYF. The DNA for the CDR3 is TGCAGTGCCAAGGAGCTCACAGATACGCAGTATTTT.

This chain uses TRBV7-9 with TRBJ2-5; 7 nucleotides agree with TRBD2. Unmatched junction bases numbered 12, after V lost 3 bases and J lost 5 bases. The CDR3 is 16 amino acids. Germline CDR1 reads SEHNR; CDR2 reads FQNEAQ (reference sequence). The CDR3 DNA reads as TGTGCCAGCAGCTTGGGTATCGCGGGGGTACGGGAGACCCAGTACTTC. It encodes CASSLGIAGVRETQYF.

V is TRBV28 and J is TRBJ1-6; D remains ambiguous. Between the trimmed V and J ends, which lost 1 base and 16 bases, there was a span of 11 bases. From germline, CDR1 is MDHEN and CDR2 SYDVKM. The CDR3 extends over 12 amino acids. The CDR3 loop reads CASSLSRVFLHF. In DNA, the CDR3 is TGTGCCAGCAGTTTATCCCGAGTCTTTCTCCACTTT.

This clonotype was picked up one time. The V gene is TRBV7-3, the J gene TRBJ2-6, with D unclear. V gave up 1 base and J gave up 0 bases, with 16 bases separating them. This CDR3 is built from 19 residues. Germline V gene data show CDR1 as SGHTA and CDR2 as FQGTGA. DNA of the CDR3: TGTGCCAGCAGCTTAAGGCCCGTGGATCTTAACTCTGGGGCCAACGTCCTGACTTTC. Amino acid sequence: CASSLRPVDLNSGANVLTF.

CDR3 sequence reads: CSVDRGNEQFF. The CDR3 DNA sequence: TGCAGCGTTGATAGGGGAAATGAGCAGTTCTTC. The chain recombines TRBV29-1 with TRBJ2-1; D may be TRBD1 (5 bases). With 3 bases removed from V and 7 bases from J, the gap between germline ends came to 7 bases. The CDR3 loop spans 11 amino acids. In germline, CDR1 is SQVTM, CDR2 ANQGSEA.

The genes are TRBV12-3 or TRBV12-4 and TRBJ1-2, with a possible D match to TRBD1 (5 bases). Trimming stripped 8 bases from V and 8 bases from J, with 12 bases between. The CDR3 spans 11 residues. CDR3 region: CASSRGHGYTF. The DNA for the CDR3 is TGTGCCAGCTCAAGGGGCCACGGCTACACCTTC.

This clonotype was recorded only once. The chain uses TRBV20-1 and TRBJ2-5, with 10 bases that match TRBD2. Trimming at V came to 1 base and at J to 4 bases, leaving 3 bases not matched to a gene. The germline V gene has CDR1 DFQATT and CDR2 SNEGSKA (reference sequence). The CDR3 runs to 14 residues. The CDR3 protein is CSARGASGGETQYF. The CDR3 DNA reads as TGCAGTGCTAGAGGGGCTAGCGGGGGAGAGACCCAGTACTTC.

The rearrangement joins TRBV24-1 to TRBJ2-3; 7 positions agree with TRBD1. The CDR3 is 13 residues long. With 10 bases clipped from V and 2 bases from J, the junction kept 5 bases outside the gene matches. The germline V gene has CDR1 KGHDR and CDR2 SFDVKD. As DNA, the CDR3 is TGTGCCACGGGGACAGTCCTCACAGATACGCAGTATTTT. Translating gives CATGTVLTDTQYF.

V is TRBV5-6 and J is TRBJ2-1, with D perhaps matching TRBD2 (6 bases). V lost 2 bases to trimming and J lost 8 bases, with 29 bases between them. The CDR3 extends over 19 amino acids. Germline V gene sequence: CDR1 SGHDT, CDR2 YYEEEE. The CDR3 region is CASSFLSGGRRGRGDEQFF. The CDR3 coding sequence is TGTGCCAGCAGCTTCCTAAGTGGAGGGCGGCGGGGACGCGGGGATGAGCAGTTCTTC.

This chain uses TRBV29-1 with TRBJ1-2; D not certain. The V and J ends lost 3 bases and 3 bases respectively, with 11 bases between them. Germline CDR1 and CDR2: SQVTM and ANQGSEA. The CDR3 spans 13 residues. In nucleotides, the CDR3 is TGCAGCGTTGAGGCCCTAGAAGACTATGGCTACACCTTC. Its protein is CSVEALEDYGYTF.

This clonotype was counted ten times or more. This chain links TRBV12-3 or TRBV12-4 with TRBJ2-7; D uncertain. V gave up 3 bases and J gave up 4 bases, with 4 bases separating them. The CDR3 runs to 11 residues. CDR3 coding DNA: TGTGCCAGCAGTTTGGGGTACGAGCAGTACTTC. This encodes CASSLGYEQYF.

The V call is TRBV5-4, the J call TRBJ1-2; 7 bases are shared with TRBD1. From germline, CDR1 is SGHNT and CDR2 YYREEE (reference sequence). The CDR3 consists of 15 residues. J lost 4 bases, V lost 1 base, and 7 bases had no gene match. The DNA of the CDR3 is TGTGCCAGCAGCTTGAAAAGCGGACAGGTCTATGGCTACACCTTC. Translating it yields CASSLKSGQVYGYTF.

CDR3 in amino acids: CASSSGLPAGELFF. The CDR3 DNA follows: TGTGCCAGCAGTTCGGGACTACCGGCCGGGGAGCTGTTTTTT. The rearrangement links TRBV2 to TRBJ2-2; 7 bases are a match to TRBD2. The CDR3 loop spans 14 amino acids. CDR1 and CDR2 from the germline V gene are SNHLY and FYNNEI. V was clipped by 5 bases and J by 6 bases; unmatched bases: 6.

The rearrangement joins TRBV29-1 to TRBJ2-3; maybe TRBD2 (5 bases). Trimming pared 6 bases from V and 6 bases from J, leaving 13 bases between. This CDR3 is built from 12 residues. The germline V gene encodes CDR1 SQVTM and CDR2 ANQGSEA. CDR3 loop: CSVSQPGDTQYF. The CDR3 nucleotides are TGCAGCGTCTCGCAACCGGGGGATACGCAGTATTTT.

The chain is built from TRBV4-3 and TRBJ1-3; D might be TRBD1 (6 bases). This CDR3 comprises 15 residues. Germline V lookup: CDR1 LGHNA, CDR2 YSLEER. Trimming shortened V by 0 bases and J by 0 bases, and 6 bases separated the two germline ends. The CDR3 bases are TGCGCCAGCAGCCAAGAGGGGGCCTCTGGAAACACCATATATTTT. This sequence encodes CASSQEGASGNTIYF.

The V and J genes are TRBV10-3 and TRBJ2-6; D possibly corresponds to TRBD2 (6 bases). The V end lost 10 bases, the J end lost 0 bases, and 13 bases lay between the germline ends. This CDR3 has 15 amino acids. Per the germline V gene, CDR1 is ENHRY and CDR2 is SYGVKD. CDR3 sequence reads: CATAGGDSGANVLTF. The CDR3 DNA reads as TGTGCCACCGCGGGCGGGGACTCTGGGGCCAACGTCCTGACTTTC.

CDR3 residues: CASSEGVPQETQYF. The CDR3 DNA sequence: TGTGCCAGCAGCGAGGGGGTCCCCCAAGAGACCCAGTACTTC. The chain links TRBV9 to TRBJ2-5, with D possibly TRBD1 on 6 matching bases. Between the trimmed V and J ends, which lost 3 bases and 1 base, there was a span of 10 bases. The CDR3 consists of 14 residues. Germline V gives CDR1 SGDLS, CDR2 YYNGEE.

V usage is TRBV7-2 and J usage is TRBJ1-1, with D maybe TRBD1 (5 bases). Germline CDR1 is SGHTA and CDR2 is FQGNSA. V lost 5 bases to trimming and J lost 1 base, with 11 bases between them. This CDR3 is 14 amino acids long. The CDR3 DNA sequence: TGTGCCAGCAGCCGTGGGGCGGCGAACACTGAAGCTTTCTTT. Translation: CASSRGAANTEAFF.

The sample holds one count of this clonotype. The chain couples TRBV19 to TRBJ1-5, with 8 positions matching TRBD1. Trimming took 6 bases from V and 2 from J; bases not matched to a gene: 3. The germline V gene encodes CDR1 LNHDA and CDR2 SQIVND (reference sequence). The CDR3 loop spans 14 amino acids. The CDR3 nucleotides read TGTGCCAGTAGGGCACAGGGGGGCAATCAGCCCCAGCATTTT. Encoded protein: CASRAQGGNQPQHF.

This chain links TRBV4-2 with TRBJ1-5; TRBD1 might be the D (5 bases). Trimming removed 0 bases from V and 9 bases from J, with 18 bases in between. The CDR3 totals 16 residues. Per germline, CDR1 LGHNA and CDR2 YNFKEQ. In DNA form, the CDR3 reads TGTGCCAGCAGCCAAGAAGGAGGGGTCCTGCTGATGCCCCAGCATTTT. This codes for CASSQEGGVLLMPQHF.

This chain links TRBV5-4 with TRBJ2-3; 10 bases match TRBD2. The germline V gene has CDR1 SGHNT and CDR2 YYREEE (reference sequence). V was pared by 5 bases and J by 5 bases, with 5 bases of the junction left unmatched. The CDR3 loop spans 14 amino acids. The CDR3 sequence is CASRERGGVDTQYF. The CDR3 DNA reads as TGTGCCAGCAGAGAGCGGGGGGGCGTAGATACGCAGTATTTT.

The V and J genes are TRBV7-3 and TRBJ1-1; 9 nucleotides align to TRBD1. Germline V gene data show CDR1 as SGHTA and CDR2 as FQGTGA. This CDR3 has 15 residues. The V segment lost 6 bases and the J segment 3 bases; nucleotides outside the gene matches: 8. CDR3 sequence reads: CASSFDRGRYTEAFF. The CDR3, as DNA: TGTGCCAGCAGTTTTGACAGGGGGAGGTACACTGAAGCTTTCTTT.

The genes are TRBV28 and TRBJ2-2; 7 bases align to TRBD2. CDR1 and CDR2 from the germline V gene are MDHEN and SYDVKM. This CDR3 comprises 17 residues. Trimming took 5 bases from V and 1 from J; bases not matched to a gene: 10. The CDR3 sequence: CASSPRGAGVNTGELFF. CDR3 DNA sequence: TGTGCCAGCAGTCCCCGAGGGGCGGGGGTGAACACCGGGGAGCTGTTTTTT.

V usage is TRBV12-5 and J usage is TRBJ1-4, with D perhaps matching TRBD1 (6 bases). V shed 3 bases and J shed 3 bases, with 17 bases lying between them. Germline-derived CDR1 and CDR2 are LGHNT and FRNRAP. The CDR3 is 17 residues long. The CDR3 loop reads CASGFTKQGRPNEKLFF. The DNA for the CDR3 is TGTGCTAGTGGTTTTACCAAACAGGGCCGTCCTAATGAAAAACTGTTTTTT.

The rearrangement uses TRBV5-1 and TRBJ1-1; no reliable D call. The length of the CDR3 is 12 residues. Per germline, CDR1 SGHRS and CDR2 YFSETQ. Deletions cut 1 base from V and 5 bases from J, with 6 bases between. CDR3 sequence (DNA): TGCGCCAGCAGCTTGAAGGATACTGAAGCTTTCTTT. As protein: CASSLKDTEAFF.

The genes are TRBV6-6 and TRBJ1-5; TRBD1 might be the D (6 bases). Trimming took 6 bases from V and 4 from J, leaving 19 bases between them. The CDR3 length is 16 residues. From germline, CDR1 is MNHNY and CDR2 SVGAGI (reference sequence). For the CDR3, the DNA is TGTGCCAGCAGCAAGAGGGCAGGGGAGGGAAATCAGCCCCAGCATTTT. It encodes CASSKRAGEGNQPQHF.

The chain couples TRBV30 to TRBJ1-2; D gene uncertain. The CDR3 is made up of 15 amino acids. V dropped 2 bases and J dropped 2 bases, with 15 bases sitting between them. Germline lookup yields CDR1 GTSNPN and CDR2 SVGIG (reference sequence). CDR3 residues: CAWSYIGSSNYGYTF. Here the CDR3 DNA reads TGTGCCTGGAGTTATATAGGGAGCTCCAACTATGGCTACACCTTC.

The CDR3 DNA follows: TGCGCCAGCAGCCAAGAGGTGGCCGGACTAGCGTCCTACAATGAGCAGTTCTTC. Protein: CASSQEVAGLASYNEQFF. V and J are TRBV4-1 and TRBJ2-1; 9 nucleotides line up with TRBD2. The V gene end was trimmed by 0 bases and the J gene end by 1 base; junction bases not matched to a gene: 7. The CDR3 is 18 residues long. CDR1 is MGHRA and CDR2 is YSYEKL in the germline V gene.

The DNA of the CDR3 is TGTGCCAGCTCACCAGGACACCGTGATCAGCCCCAGCATTTT. Translation: CASSPGHRDQPQHF. This chain joins TRBV18 and TRBJ1-5; tentative D call: TRBD1 (5 bases). This CDR3 is built from 14 residues. V gave up 2 bases and J gave up 5 bases, with 10 bases separating them. Germline CDR1 reads KGHSH; CDR2 reads LQKENI.

V usage is TRBV6-2 or TRBV6-3 and J usage is TRBJ2-2; possible D gene TRBD1, 6 bases. There are 14 residues in the CDR3. The germline V gene encodes CDR1 MNHEY and CDR2 SVGEGT. V lost 10 bases and J 2 bases, leaving 14 bases between the germline ends. The CDR3 sequence is CATKPQGNTGELFF. CDR3 DNA: TGTGCCACCAAGCCACAGGGTAACACCGGGGAGCTGTTTTTT.